This record looks at one T cell receptor beta chain sequence and its context. In the source study's methods: Scientists estimated how many nucleated cells there were by amplifying reference gene primers. The table came from immunoSEQ multiplex PCR; TCRdb's copy has only in-frame clones and leaves some out. From that table come the V and J calls and clone size; the DNA was used to work out D and trimming. The sample lists around 470,000 clones; roughly 91% were seen once. The study recruited people aged 18 to 89 years across more than 20 US areas. Symptom resolution, clearance, or two negative PCRs marked donors in Cohort 3 as recovered. This sample is part of a study of blood T cell repertoires in COVID-19. Study context: Whether acute or convalescent, the COVID-19 samples came from the United States, Italy and Spain.

V trimming: 6 bases; J trimming: 4 bases; junction bases outside the gene matches: 8. Germline loops: CDR1 KGHSH, CDR2 LQKENI. The CDR3 has 15 amino acids. This receptor was obtained from a man younger than 35 who had recovered from COVID-19. V gene TRBV18 combines with J gene TRBJ2-3, with TRBD1 identical over 9 bases. Input material: PBMCs or T cells enriched from blood (not recorded which). The CDR3 nucleotides are TGTGCCAGCTCCAGCCAGACAGGGGGGCCAGATACGCAGTATTTT. It codes for CASSSQTGGPDTQYF.